What follows are 17 T cell receptor beta chains derived from one specimen sequenced in a study of blood T cells in healthy people across ages. The second PCR ran about 6 to 11 cycles with a sample-barcoded 5' primer and J-beta primers. TCRdb reprocessed the 5' RACE reads with MiXCR, giving one entry per CDR3 protein. Of 650,000 to 700,000 distinct CDR3 sequences in the sample, around 52% were seen once. The sequencing sample was made of blood. These receptors were obtained from a woman of 80 years or more in good health.

This chain links TRBV6-1 with TRBJ2-3, with 9 bases fitting TRBD1. J was trimmed by 5 bases and V by 7 bases; bases with no gene match: 13. This CDR3 comprises 16 residues. Germline lookup yields CDR1 MNHNS and CDR2 SASEGT. For the CDR3, the DNA is TGTGCCAGCACTCTCATTTCGGGACAGGGTGTAGATACGCAGTATTTT. Amino acids: CASTLISGQGVDTQYF.

The chain links TRBV15 to TRBJ2-5, with TRBD1 identical over 10 bases. Trimming took 1 base from V and 11 from J; bases not matched to a gene: 13. The CDR3 length is 16 residues. CDR1 and CDR2 (germline): LNHNV, YYDKDF (reference sequence). The CDR3 DNA is TGTGCCACCAGCAGAGTAAAGACAGGGGGCTACAATGAGCAGTACTTC. This codes for CATSRVKTGGYNEQYF.

This clonotype was recorded many times. This chain joins TRBV5-1 and TRBJ1-1; perhaps TRBD1 as D (5 bases). Germline V gene sequence: CDR1 SGHRS, CDR2 YFSETQ. Trimming stripped 4 bases from V and 4 bases from J, with 11 bases between. The CDR3 is 13 residues long. The CDR3 region is CASSNVGGTEAFF. CDR3 coding DNA: TGCGCCAGCAGCAACGTCGGGGGCACTGAAGCTTTCTTT.

This clonotype was seen a few times. This chain joins TRBV28 and TRBJ2-2, with 7 bases that match TRBD1. The germline gives CDR1 MDHEN, CDR2 SYDVKM. The CDR3 extends over 16 amino acids. V dropped 6 bases and J dropped 0; count of bases not matched to a gene: 7. This CDR3 reads CASSERGRTNTGELFF. The DNA for the CDR3 is TGTGCCAGCAGCGAGAGGGGGCGGACGAACACCGGGGAGCTGTTTTTT.

The chain is built from TRBV5-5 and TRBJ1-1; 8 bases line up with TRBD1. With 3 bases clipped from V and 7 bases from J, the junction kept 17 bases outside the gene matches. The CDR3 is 17 residues long. CDR1 SGHKS and CDR2 YYEKEE come from the germline V gene (reference sequence). The CDR3 region is CASSSLPGGAGTSEAFF. In DNA form, the CDR3 reads TGTGCCAGCAGCTCCCTGCCAGGGGGCGCCGGGACAAGTGAAGCTTTCTTT.

Many counts were recorded for this clonotype. CDR3 bases: TGTGCCAGCAGCTTAACCCTTCAGGGGGACTCCTACAATGAGCAGTTCTTC. Its translation: CASSLTLQGDSYNEQFF. This chain connects TRBV7-2 to TRBJ2-1, with 7 bases lining up with TRBD1. Unmatched junction bases numbered 7, after V lost 2 bases and J lost 0 bases. This CDR3 contains 17 residues. Germline CDR1 is SGHTA and CDR2 is FQGNSA.

The chain is built from TRBV7-8 and TRBJ2-1; 9 positions match TRBD2. CDR3 length: 18 amino acids. Trimming took 1 base from V and 1 from J; bases not matched to a gene: 8. Germline loops: CDR1 SGHVS, CDR2 FQNEAQ. CDR3 bases: TGTGCCAGCAGCTTAGTATTGCTAGCGGGGATTTCCTACAATGAGCAGTTCTTC. Its protein product is CASSLVLLAGISYNEQFF.

The chain links TRBV5-1 to TRBJ1-2, with unresolved D. CDR1 is SGHRS, CDR2 YFSETQ, per germline. Trimming cost V 0 bases and J 7 bases, with 7 bases left between them. The CDR3 runs to 12 residues. CDR3 sequence: CASSLDESGYTF. CDR3 DNA: TGCGCCAGCAGCTTGGACGAGAGTGGCTACACCTTC.

CDR3 sequence (DNA): TGCAGCGTTGGGGAGGGGCCAGGGGGTGACACTGAAGCTTTCTTT. Translated, it gives CSVGEGPGGDTEAFF. The chain has TRBV29-1 and TRBJ1-1, with 7 bases matching TRBD1. J was trimmed by 3 bases and V by 4 bases; bases with no gene match: 11. This CDR3 spans 15 amino acids. Germline CDR1 and CDR2: SQVTM and ANQGSEA.

This clonotype was seen more than once but under ten times. CDR3 nucleotides: TGTGCCAGCAGTTTAATCCACTCTGGGGCTAGCCCCCCTCTCGAGCAGTTCTTC. The encoded protein is CASSLIHSGASPPLEQFF. V and J are TRBV28 and TRBJ2-1, with D perhaps TRBD1 or TRBD2 (5 bases each). V gave up 2 bases and J gave up 10 bases, with 27 bases separating them. The CDR3 spans 18 residues. The germline gives CDR1 MDHEN, CDR2 SYDVKM.

V gene TRBV7-2 combines with J gene TRBJ2-2; no firm D call. Trimming cost V 5 bases and J 4 bases, with 14 bases left between them. The germline CDR1 and CDR2 sequences are SGHTA and FQGNSA. CDR3 length: 15 residues. This CDR3 is CASSRNKDLTGELFF. CDR3 coding DNA: TGTGCCAGCAGCCGGAATAAAGACCTCACCGGGGAGCTGTTTTTT.

V gene TRBV14 combines with J gene TRBJ2-5, with TRBD1 matching over 7 bases. The tail of the sequence fits TRBJ2-7 better, so the J call may be wrong. This CDR3 region has 13 residues. Germline V gene sequence: CDR1 SGHDN, CDR2 FVKESK. CDR3: CASSQTRQGEQYF. DNA of the CDR3: TGTGCCAGCAGCCAAACCCGACAGGGCGAGCAGTACTTC.

The gene calls are TRBV30 and TRBJ2-7; 7 bases map to TRBD2. The CDR3 runs to 13 residues. The V gene end was trimmed by 2 bases and the J gene end by 7 bases; junction bases not matched to a gene: 8. CDR1 GTSNPN and CDR2 SVGIG come from the germline V gene (reference sequence). As DNA, the CDR3 is TGTGCCTGGAGTTTGACTAGCCTCCGAGAGCAGTACTTC. Its protein product is CAWSLTSLREQYF.

This chain links TRBV6-6 with TRBJ1-1, with unresolved D. This CDR3 has 12 residues. Germline V CDR1 and CDR2: MNHNY, SVGAGI (reference sequence). Trimming stripped 2 bases from V and 6 bases from J, with 7 bases between. The CDR3 DNA reads as TGTGCCAGCAGTTACGAGACACCTGAAGCTTTCTTT. Protein: CASSYETPEAFF.

The rearrangement uses TRBV9 and TRBJ1-5; maybe TRBD1 (5 bases). The CDR3 covers 14 residues. Trimming removed 4 bases from V and 3 bases from J, with 11 bases in between. The germline V gene has CDR1 SGDLS and CDR2 YYNGEE. The CDR3 here is CASSSGHDNQPQHF. The CDR3 bases are TGTGCCAGCAGCTCAGGACACGACAATCAGCCCCAGCATTTT.

Comments on this clonotype: This clone may be a read error of a much larger clone one base away. The genes are TRBV12-3 or TRBV12-4 and TRBJ2-5; D is unclear. This CDR3 spans 11 amino acids. Trimming shortened V by 6 bases and J by 1 base, and 3 bases separated the two germline ends. The CDR3 region has the DNA TGTGCCAGCAGAATCCAAGAGACCCAGTACTTC. As protein: CASRIQETQYF.

For this clonotype: One junction end does not reproduce the germline sequence, and a read error may be involved. The chain links TRBV28 to TRBJ2-6; possible D gene TRBD1, 5 bases. CDR1 and CDR2 from the germline V gene are MDHEN and SYDVKM. This CDR3 has 15 residues. CDR3 residues: CASSSPAPGANALTF. The CDR3 DNA sequence: TGTGCCAGCAGTTCCCCGGCCCCTGGGGCCAACGCCCTGACTTTC.